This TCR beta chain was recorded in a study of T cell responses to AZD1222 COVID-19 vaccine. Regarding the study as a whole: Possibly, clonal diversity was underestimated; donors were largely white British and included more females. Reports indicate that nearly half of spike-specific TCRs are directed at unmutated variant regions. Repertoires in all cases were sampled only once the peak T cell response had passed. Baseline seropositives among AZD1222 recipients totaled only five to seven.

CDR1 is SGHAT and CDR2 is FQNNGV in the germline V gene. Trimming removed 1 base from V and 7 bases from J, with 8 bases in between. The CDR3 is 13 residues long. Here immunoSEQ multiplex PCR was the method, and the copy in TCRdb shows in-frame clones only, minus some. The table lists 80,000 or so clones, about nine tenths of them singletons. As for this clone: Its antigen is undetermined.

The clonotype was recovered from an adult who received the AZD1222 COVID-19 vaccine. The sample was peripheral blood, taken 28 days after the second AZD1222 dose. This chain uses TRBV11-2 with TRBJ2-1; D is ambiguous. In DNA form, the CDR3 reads TGTGCCAGCAGCTTAGGGGGTTCGAATGAGCAGTTCTTC. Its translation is CASSLGGSNEQFF.